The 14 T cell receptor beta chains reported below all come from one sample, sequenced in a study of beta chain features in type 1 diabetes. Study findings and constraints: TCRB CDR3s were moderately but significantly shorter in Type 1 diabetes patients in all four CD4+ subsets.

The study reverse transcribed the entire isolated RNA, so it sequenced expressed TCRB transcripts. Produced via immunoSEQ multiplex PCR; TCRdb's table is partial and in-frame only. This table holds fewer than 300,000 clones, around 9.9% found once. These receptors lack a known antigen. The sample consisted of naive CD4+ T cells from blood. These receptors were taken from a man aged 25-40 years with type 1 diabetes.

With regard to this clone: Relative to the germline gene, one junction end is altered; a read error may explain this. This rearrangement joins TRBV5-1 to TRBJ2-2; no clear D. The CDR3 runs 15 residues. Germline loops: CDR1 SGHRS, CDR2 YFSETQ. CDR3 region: CASSLGLESTRELFF. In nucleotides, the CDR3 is TGCGCCAGCAGCTTGGGGTTGGAGAGCACCCGGGAGCTGTTTTTT. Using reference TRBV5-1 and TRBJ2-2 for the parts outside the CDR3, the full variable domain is KAGVTQTPRYLIKTRGQQVTLSCSPISGHRSVSWYQQTPGQGLQFLFEYFSETQRNKGNFPGRFSGRQFSNSRSEMNVSTLELGDSALYLCASSLGLESTRELFFGEGSRLTVL.

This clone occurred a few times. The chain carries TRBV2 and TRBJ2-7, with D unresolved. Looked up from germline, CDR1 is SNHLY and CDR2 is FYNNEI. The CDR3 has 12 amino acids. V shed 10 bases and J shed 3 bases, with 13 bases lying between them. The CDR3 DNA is TGTGCCACCAGGCAGGTTGGCTACGAGCAGTACTTC. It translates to CATRQVGYEQYF.

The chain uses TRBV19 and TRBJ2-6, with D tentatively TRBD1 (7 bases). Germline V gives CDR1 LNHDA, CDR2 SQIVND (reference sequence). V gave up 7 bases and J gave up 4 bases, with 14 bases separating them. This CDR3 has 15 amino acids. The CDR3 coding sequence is TGTGCCAGTACCCAGGGGGGCTCCGGGGCCAACGTCCTGACTTTC. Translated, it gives CASTQGGSGANVLTF.

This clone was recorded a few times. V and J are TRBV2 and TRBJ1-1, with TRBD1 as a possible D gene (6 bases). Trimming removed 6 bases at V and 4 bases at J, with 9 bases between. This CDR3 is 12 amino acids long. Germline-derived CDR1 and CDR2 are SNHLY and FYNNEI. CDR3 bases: TGTGCCAGCAGATGGACAGCCACTGAAGCTTTCTTT. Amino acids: CASRWTATEAFF.

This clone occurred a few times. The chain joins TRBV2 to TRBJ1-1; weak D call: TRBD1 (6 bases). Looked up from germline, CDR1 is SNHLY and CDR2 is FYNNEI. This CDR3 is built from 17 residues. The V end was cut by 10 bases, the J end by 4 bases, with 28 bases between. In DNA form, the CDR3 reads TGTGCCACCCGGGGCCAAGGGGGGGACAAGTGGGGCACTGAAGCTTTCTTT. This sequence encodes CATRGQGGDKWGTEAFF.

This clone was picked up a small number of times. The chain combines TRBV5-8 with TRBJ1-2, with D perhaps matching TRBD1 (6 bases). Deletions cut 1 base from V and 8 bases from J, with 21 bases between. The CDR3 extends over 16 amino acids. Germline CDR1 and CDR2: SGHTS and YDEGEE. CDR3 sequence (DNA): TGTGCCAGCAGCTTGTTGGTGGGCAGGGGATTCGACGGCTACACCTTC. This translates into CASSLLVGRGFDGYTF.

CDR3 DNA: TGTGCCAGCAGCTTAGGGACAGGGGACACTGAAGCTTTCTTT. This codes for CASSLGTGDTEAFF. The V call is TRBV7-9, the J call TRBJ1-1; TRBD1 aligns across 9 bases. The length of the CDR3 is 14 residues. Germline V gives CDR1 SEHNR, CDR2 FQNEAQ (reference sequence). Trimming cost V 1 base and J 3 bases; bases outside gene matches: 0.

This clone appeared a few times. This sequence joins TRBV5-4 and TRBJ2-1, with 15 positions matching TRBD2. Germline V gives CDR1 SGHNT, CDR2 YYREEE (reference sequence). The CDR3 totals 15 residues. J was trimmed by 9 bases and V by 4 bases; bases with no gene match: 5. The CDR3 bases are TGTGCCAGCAGCCCGGGACTAGCGGGGGGTGCTGAGCAGTTCTTC. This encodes CASSPGLAGGAEQFF.

CDR3 residues: CASSYSPGIGYNEQFF. DNA of the CDR3: TGTGCCAGCAGTTACTCGCCCGGGATAGGGTACAATGAGCAGTTCTTC. The gene calls are TRBV6-6 and TRBJ2-1; a possible D gene is TRBD2 (5 bases). Trimming removed 0 bases at V and 4 bases at J, with 13 bases between. CDR1 and CDR2 from the germline V gene are MNHNY and SVGAGI (reference sequence). CDR3 length: 16 residues.

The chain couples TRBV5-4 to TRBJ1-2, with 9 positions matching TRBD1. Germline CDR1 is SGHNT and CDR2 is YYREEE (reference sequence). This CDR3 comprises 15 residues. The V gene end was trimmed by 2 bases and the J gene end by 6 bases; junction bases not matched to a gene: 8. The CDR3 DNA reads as TGTGCCAGCAGCTTACCGGGACAGGGAGCTGATGGCTACACCTTC. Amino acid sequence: CASSLPGQGADGYTF.

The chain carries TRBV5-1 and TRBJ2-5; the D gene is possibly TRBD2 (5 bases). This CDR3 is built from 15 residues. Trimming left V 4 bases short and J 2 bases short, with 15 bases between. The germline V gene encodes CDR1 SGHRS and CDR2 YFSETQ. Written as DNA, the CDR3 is TGCGCCAGCAGCCCCTTCGGGGAATCTCAAGAGACCCAGTACTTC. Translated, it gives CASSPFGESQETQYF.

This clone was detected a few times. CDR3 residues: CAWSVTRGFPLNTEAFF. CDR3 in DNA: TGTGCCTGGAGTGTCACCAGGGGATTCCCTCTGAACACTGAAGCTTTCTTT. The chain employs TRBV30 and TRBJ1-1, with D possibly being TRBD1 (6 bases). Trimming removed 0 bases at V and 0 bases at J, with 17 bases between. The germline V gene encodes CDR1 GTSNPN and CDR2 SVGIG (reference sequence). This CDR3 spans 17 amino acids.

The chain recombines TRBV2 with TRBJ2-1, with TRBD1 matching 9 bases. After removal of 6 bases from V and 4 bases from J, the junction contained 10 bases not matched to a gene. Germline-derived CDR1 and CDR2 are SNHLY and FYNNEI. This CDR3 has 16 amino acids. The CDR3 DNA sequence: TGTGCCAGCAGCGAAACTACCGGGACAGGGTACAATGAGCAGTTCTTC. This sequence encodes CASSETTGTGYNEQFF.

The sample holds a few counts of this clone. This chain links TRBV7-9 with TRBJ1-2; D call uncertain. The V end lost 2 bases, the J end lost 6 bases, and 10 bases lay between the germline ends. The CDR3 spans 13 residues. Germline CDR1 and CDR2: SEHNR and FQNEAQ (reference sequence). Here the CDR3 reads CASSLFASDGYTF. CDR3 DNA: TGTGCCAGCAGCTTATTTGCTAGTGATGGCTACACCTTC.